The present T cell receptor (beta chain) was sequenced within a study of shared clonotypes between healthy human individuals. Study at large: CD8 memory received one plate per donor, CD8 naive two, CD4 memory three and CD4 naive three. Findings and caveats of the study: Read depth was anticipated to influence clonotype sharing among donors.

Concerning this clone: What it binds is unknown.

Germline-derived CDR1 and CDR2 are SGHVS and FNYEAQ. The V end was cut by 4 bases, the J end by 10 bases, with 14 bases between. This CDR3 contains 13 residues. Naive CD8 populations comprised CD45RO-negative cells positively selected for CCR7, excluding terminally differentiated effector memory CD45RA+ cells. Adult Caucasians living in Nashville, Tennessee made up all of the donors. Profiled with immunoSEQ multiplex PCR; TCRdb holds only in-frame clones, not every one. The sample holds around 600,000 clones, about 98% seen once. The specimen sequenced was naive CD8+ T cells sorted from blood. This clonotype was obtained from a man aged 25-40 years in good health. This chain joins TRBV7-6 and TRBJ2-1, with D unresolved. For the CDR3, the DNA is TGTGCCAGCAGCTCCCCCGGCGGCCGGGAGCAGTTCTTC. It codes for CASSSPGGREQFF.